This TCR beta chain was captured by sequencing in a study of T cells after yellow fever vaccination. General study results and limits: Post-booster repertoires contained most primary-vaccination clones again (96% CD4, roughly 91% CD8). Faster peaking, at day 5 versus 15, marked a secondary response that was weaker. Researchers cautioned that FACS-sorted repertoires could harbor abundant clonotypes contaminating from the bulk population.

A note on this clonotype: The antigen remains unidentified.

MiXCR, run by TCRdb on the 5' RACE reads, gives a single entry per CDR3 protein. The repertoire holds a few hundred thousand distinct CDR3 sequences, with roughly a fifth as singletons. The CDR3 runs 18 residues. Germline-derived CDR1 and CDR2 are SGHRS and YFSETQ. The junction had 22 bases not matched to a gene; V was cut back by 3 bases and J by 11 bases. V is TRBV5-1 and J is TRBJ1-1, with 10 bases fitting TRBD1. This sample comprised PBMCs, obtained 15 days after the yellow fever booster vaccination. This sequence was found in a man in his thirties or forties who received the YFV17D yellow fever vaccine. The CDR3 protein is CASSYTPPGQGFPVQAFF. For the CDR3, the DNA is TGCGCCAGCAGCTACACACCGCCGGGACAGGGGTTCCCCGTACAGGCTTTCTTT. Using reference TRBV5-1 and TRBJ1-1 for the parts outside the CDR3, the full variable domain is KAGVTQTPRYLIKTRGQQVTLSCSPISGHRSVSWYQQTPGQGLQFLFEYFSETQRNKGNFPGRFSGRQFSNSRSEMNVSTLELGDSALYLCASSYTPPGQGFPVQAFFGQGTRLTVV.